The 14 T cell receptor beta chains listed next were all sequenced from one sample in a study of T-cell memory formation after mild COVID-19 (dated by TCRdb to 2020 to 2023). Library prep was done by 5' RACE. This sample was sequenced with an Illumina NovaSeq 6000. TCRdb reprocessing: public reads trimmed at Q25 with fastp, clones called with MiXCR, in-frame beta chains kept. Identical CDR3 protein sequences are pooled into one entry, listed with their most common genes and DNA. For this sample the table gives a few hundred thousand distinct CDR3 sequences, of which roughly 26% were detected only once. In total, the top ten clones hold roughly 9.7% of the sample. Sequencing input: PBMCs or a T cell subset sorted from them (not recorded which). Receptors originate from an adult woman who had mild COVID-19 (a few samples of this study predate the infection). The sample titles of this study are shuffled in the database, so cell type and time point are left out; the donor was told from shared clones.

This clonotype came up a few times. The chain has TRBV5-1 and TRBJ1-6, with 7 bases lining up with TRBD1. The ends lost 4 bases at V and 10 bases at J; junction bases unmatched: 5. The CDR3 runs 13 residues. Germline values: CDR1 SGHRS, CDR2 YFSETQ. The CDR3 nucleotides are TGCGCCAGCAGCACAGGGGATCAGTCACCCCTCCACTTT. It is translated as CASSTGDQSPLHF.

This clonotype appeared many times. V gene TRBV2 combines with J gene TRBJ2-2; the D is unclear. The CDR3 contains 14 residues. V was trimmed by 4 bases and J by 1 base, leaving 7 bases between them. The V gene's germline CDR1 is SNHLY and CDR2 FYNNEI. For the CDR3, the DNA is TGTGCCAGCAGTGTGGGTGTGAACACCGGGGAGCTGTTTTTT. It translates to CASSVGVNTGELFF. Filled out from reference TRBV2 and TRBJ2-2, the complete variable domain reads EPEVTQTPSHQVTQMGQEVILRCVPISNHLYFYWYRQILGQKVEFLVSFYNNEISEKSEIFDDQFSVERPDGSNFTLKIRSTKLEDSAMYFCASSVGVNTGELFFGEGSRLTVL.

The gene calls are TRBV5-6 and TRBJ2-3; D is uncertain. This CDR3 is 11 amino acids long. V lost 2 bases and J 8 bases, leaving 6 bases between the germline ends. The germline gives CDR1 SGHDT, CDR2 YYEEEE. The CDR3 nucleotides read TGTGCCAGCAGCTTAGGTCCTACGCAGTATTTT. Residues: CASSLGPTQYF.

In its sample, this clonotype was seen a few times. The J gene is TRBJ2-1, the V gene TRBV5-1, with D perhaps being TRBD1 or TRBD2 (6 bases each). CDR1 SGHRS and CDR2 YFSETQ come from the germline V gene. Trimming took off 4 bases at V and 6 bases at J, with 17 bases between the two ends. The CDR3 sequence is 15 residues long. CDR3 in DNA: TGCGCCAGCAGCCCGCGGAGGGGGAAAGGCAATGAGCAGTTCTTC. Encoded protein: CASSPRRGKGNEQFF.

This clonotype was counted between two and nine times. The chain has TRBV6-6 and TRBJ2-3, with D tentatively TRBD2 (6 bases). Trimming stripped 6 bases from V and 3 bases from J, with 16 bases between. CDR3 length equals 15 residues. Germline V gene data show CDR1 as MNHNY and CDR2 as SVGAGI (reference sequence). This chain's CDR3 is CASSIGGAGTDTQYF. In nucleotides, the CDR3 is TGTGCCAGCAGCATCGGCGGGGCCGGTACAGATACGCAGTATTTT.

The V call is TRBV19, the J call TRBJ2-3; tentatively, D is TRBD2 (5 bases). V lost 6 bases and J lost 6, with 13 bases in between. CDR3 length: 13 amino acids. Germline V gene sequence: CDR1 LNHDA, CDR2 SQIVND (reference sequence). In nucleotides, the CDR3 is TGTGCCAGTAGCCAGAGGGAGCGGGATACGCAGTATTTT. Encoded protein: CASSQRERDTQYF.

The chain employs TRBV2 and TRBJ1-5; 8 bases match TRBD1. CDR1 is SNHLY, CDR2 FYNNEI, per germline. CDR3 length: 20 amino acids. With V trimmed by 2 bases and J by 3 bases, 18 bases remained unmatched. Here the CDR3 reads CASSEFRGFTGTGVNQPQHF. The CDR3 region has the DNA TGTGCCAGCAGTGAATTCCGGGGCTTTACCGGGACAGGAGTCAATCAGCCCCAGCATTTT.

The chain employs TRBV7-9 and TRBJ2-6; no firm D call. The CDR3 runs to 14 residues. Trimming pared 5 bases from V and 9 bases from J, leaving 14 bases between. The V gene's germline CDR1 is SEHNR and CDR2 FQNEAQ (reference sequence). The CDR3 reads CASSPGPGINVLTF. In DNA, the CDR3 is TGTGCCAGCAGCCCCGGACCGGGTATCAACGTCCTGACTTTC.

This clonotype came up a few times. The chain couples TRBV28 to TRBJ2-1, with unresolved D. Germline CDR1 and CDR2: MDHEN and SYDVKM. The CDR3 is 12 residues long. V dropped 3 bases and J dropped 7 bases, with 7 bases sitting between them. The DNA for the CDR3 is TGTGCCAGCAGTTTCGACGGGAATGAGCAGTTCTTC. Its protein is CASSFDGNEQFF. Based on the CDR3 plus reference TRBV28 and TRBJ2-1, the full variable domain is DVKVTQSSRYLVKRTGEKVFLECVQDMDHENMFWYRQDPGLGLRLIYFSYDVKMKEKGDIPEGYSVSREKKERFSLILESASTNQTSMYLCASSFDGNEQFFGPGTRLTVL.

The genes are TRBV24-1 and TRBJ2-7; 8 bases map to TRBD2. In germline, CDR1 is KGHDR, CDR2 SFDVKD. The CDR3 is 15 residues long. Trimming took 4 bases from V and 5 from J; bases not matched to a gene: 9. CDR3 in amino acids: CATSDVGTSLDEQYF. The DNA of the CDR3 is TGTGCCACCAGTGACGTTGGGACTAGTCTCGACGAGCAGTACTTC.

This clonotype was counted many times. This chain connects TRBV29-1 to TRBJ2-7, with 10 bases matching TRBD1. CDR1 SQVTM and CDR2 ANQGSEA come from the germline V gene. V lost 1 base and J lost 5; bases outside the gene matches: 5. The CDR3 is made up of 14 amino acids. Here the CDR3 DNA reads TGCAGCGTTGAAGGGACAGGGGGTTGGAACGAGCAGTACTTC. Protein product: CSVEGTGGWNEQYF.

In this sample, this clonotype turned up a few times. V and J are TRBV30 and TRBJ1-5; 9 positions match TRBD1. J lost 2 bases, V lost 0 bases, and 2 bases had no gene match. Germline lookup yields CDR1 GTSNPN and CDR2 SVGIG (reference sequence). The CDR3 consists of 15 residues. The chain's CDR3 is CAWSVGQGRNQPQHF. The DNA of the CDR3 is TGTGCCTGGAGTGTAGGACAGGGGCGCAATCAGCCCCAGCATTTT. The complete variable domain, with remaining parts taken from reference TRBV30 and TRBJ1-5, reads SQTIHQWPATLVQPVGSPLSLECTVEGTSNPNLYWYRQAAGRGLQLLFYSVGIGQISSEVPQNLSASRPQDRQFILSSKKLLLSDSGFYLCAWSVGQGRNQPQHFGDGTRLSIL.

The chain links TRBV14 to TRBJ1-3; unclear D gene. From germline, CDR1 is SGHDN and CDR2 FVKESK. The CDR3 spans 14 residues. Trimming shortened V by 2 bases and J by 0 bases, and 5 bases separated the two germline ends. The CDR3, as DNA: TGTGCCAGCAGCCAATCCTACTCTGGAAACACCATATATTTT. This translates into CASSQSYSGNTIYF.

This clonotype has a count of ten or more. This sequence joins TRBV5-6 and TRBJ2-2, with TRBD2 as a possible D gene (6 bases). Trimming pared 3 bases from V and 1 base from J, leaving 7 bases between. From germline, CDR1 is SGHDT and CDR2 YYEEEE. The CDR3 length is 14 residues. The DNA for the CDR3 is TGTGCCAGCAGCTCGGGACTGAACACCGGGGAGCTGTTTTTT. Its protein product is CASSSGLNTGELFF.